A single sample gave rise to the 13 T cell receptor beta chains below, sequenced in a study of beta chain features in type 1 diabetes. The authors reverse transcribed all of the isolated RNA, so sequencing captured expressed TCRB transcripts. Repertoires were generated with immunoSEQ multiplex PCR, while TCRdb's copy carries only in-frame clones and drops some. This table has about 280,000 clones, over 12% appearing once. What these receptors recognize is not known. Study findings and constraints: The study found moderately but significantly shorter TCRB CDR3s in all four CD4+ subsets of Type 1 diabetes patients.

Sequenced: naive CD4+ T cells from blood. The receptors derive from a man younger than 35 with type 1 diabetes.

The chain has TRBV28 and TRBJ2-1; D possibly corresponds to TRBD1 (6 bases). The CDR3 is made up of 14 amino acids. Germline V gene lookup returns CDR1 MDHEN and CDR2 SYDVKM. Deletions cut 5 bases from V and 7 bases from J, with 15 bases between. The CDR3 nucleotides are TGTGCCAGCAGTCCCCCAGGGGCCTGGAATGAGCAGTTCTTC. It is translated as CASSPPGAWNEQFF.

This clone has only a few counts. The chain links TRBV10-3 to TRBJ1-4; TRBD1 is a possible D gene (6 bases). The CDR3 loop spans 14 amino acids. Trimming took off 3 bases at V and 4 bases at J, with 9 bases between the two ends. Germline values: CDR1 ENHRY, CDR2 SYGVKD. The CDR3 sequence is CAISDRGSNEKLFF. CDR3 DNA sequence: TGTGCCATCAGTGACAGGGGAAGTAATGAAAAACTGTTTTTT.

This clone turned up a few times. The gene calls are TRBV19 and TRBJ2-6, with a possible D match to TRBD2 (5 bases). The CDR3 has 16 residues. The ends were cut back, 4 bases at V and 0 bases at J, with 10 bases in the middle. Germline values: CDR1 LNHDA, CDR2 SQIVND (reference sequence). The CDR3 region is CASSRGQASGANVLTF. CDR3 nucleotide sequence: TGTGCCAGTAGTAGAGGGCAGGCCTCTGGGGCCAACGTCCTGACTTTC. The full variable domain, with the rest looked up from reference TRBV19 and TRBJ2-6, is DGGITQSPKYLFRKEGQNVTLSCEQNLNHDAMYWYRQDPGQGLRLIYYSQIVNDFQKGDIAEGYSVSREKKESFPLTVTSAQKNPTAFYLCASSRGQASGANVLTFGAGSRLTVL.

In its sample, this clone was seen a few times. The DNA for the CDR3 is TGTGCCAGCAGTGAAGCCGGGACAGATAGAGGCGAGCAGTACTTC. Its protein product is CASSEAGTDRGEQYF. The genes are TRBV28 and TRBJ2-7; TRBD1 matches at 7 bases. CDR1 and CDR2 from the germline V gene are MDHEN and SYDVKM. The CDR3 covers 15 residues. V was clipped by 5 bases and J by 6 bases; unmatched bases: 13.

The rearrangement links TRBV19 to TRBJ1-5; tentatively, D is TRBD1 (6 bases). Germline CDR1 reads LNHDA; CDR2 reads SQIVND (reference sequence). The length of the CDR3 is 13 residues. Deletions cut 3 bases from V and 5 bases from J, with 8 bases between. The DNA for the CDR3 is TGTGCCAGTAGTATGGACAGTTATCAGCCCCAGCATTTT. Encoded protein: CASSMDSYQPQHF.

The chain employs TRBV2 and TRBJ2-3; D might be TRBD1 (6 bases). Germline CDR1 SNHLY, CDR2 FYNNEI. There are 13 residues in the CDR3. Trimming cost V 8 bases and J 2 bases, with 11 bases left between them. CDR3 residues: CASAGTFTDTQYF. The CDR3 DNA is TGTGCCAGCGCTGGGACATTCACAGATACGCAGTATTTT.

This clone was seen a few times. The chain carries TRBV28 and TRBJ2-3; TRBD2 matches 8 bases. Germline loops: CDR1 MDHEN, CDR2 SYDVKM. This CDR3 has 14 amino acids. The V segment lost 6 bases and the J segment 2 bases; nucleotides outside the gene matches: 4. The CDR3: CASRPAGATDTQYF. As DNA, the CDR3 is TGTGCCAGCAGGCCAGCGGGAGCCACAGATACGCAGTATTTT.

In its sample, this clone was seen a few times. The chain recombines TRBV7-2 with TRBJ2-4, with 9 nucleotides matching TRBD1. This CDR3 is 12 amino acids long. V shed 10 bases, J shed 9 bases, and the junction held 7 bases outside the gene matches. Germline assignment: CDR1 SGHTA and CDR2 FQGNSA. The CDR3 sequence: CAKGQGIFIQYF. CDR3 bases: TGTGCCAAGGGACAGGGAATCTTCATTCAGTACTTC.

This clone has more than one count but fewer than ten. The rearrangement joins TRBV4-3 to TRBJ2-3; D is undetermined. Trimming took off 4 bases at V and 0 bases at J, with 11 bases between the two ends. This CDR3 spans 15 amino acids. The germline V gene has CDR1 LGHNA and CDR2 YSLEER. CDR3 nucleotides: TGCGCCAGCAGCCCCAGAGGAATTAGCACAGATACGCAGTATTTT. It yields the protein CASSPRGISTDTQYF.

The gene calls are TRBV10-3 and TRBJ2-7; possibly TRBD2 for D (6 bases). Germline V lookup: CDR1 ENHRY, CDR2 SYGVKD. Trimming removed 0 bases at V and 9 bases at J, with 9 bases between. The CDR3 contains 12 residues. In nucleotides, the CDR3 is TGTGCCATCAGTGAGTCGGGGGGATGGCAGTACTTC. Translated: CAISESGGWQYF.

The genes are TRBV7-9 and TRBJ2-5; perhaps TRBD1 as D (6 bases). Germline lookup yields CDR1 SEHNR and CDR2 FQNEAQ (reference sequence). V lost 1 base, J lost 0 bases, and 9 bases lay in between. CDR3 length: 15 residues. The CDR3 loop reads CASSLGQGHQETQYF. The CDR3 DNA reads TGTGCCAGCAGCTTAGGGCAGGGGCACCAAGAGACCCAGTACTTC.

The genes are TRBV5-1 and TRBJ2-1; D possibly corresponds to TRBD1 (6 bases). The V gene lost 0 bases and the J gene lost 3 bases, with 13 bases spanning the gap. Germline V lookup: CDR1 SGHRS, CDR2 YFSETQ. The CDR3 length is 16 residues. CDR3 sequence: CASSLGGGPGYNEQFF. The CDR3 nucleotides are TGCGCCAGCAGCTTGGGAGGGGGTCCGGGCTACAATGAGCAGTTCTTC.

The gene calls are TRBV5-1 and TRBJ2-1; 10 bases are shared with TRBD2. The CDR3 contains 16 residues. Germline V CDR1 and CDR2: SGHRS, YFSETQ. V was clipped by 3 bases and J by 3 bases; unmatched bases: 6. The CDR3 spells CASSYTGTSDYNEQFF. The CDR3 region has the DNA TGCGCCAGCAGCTACACCGGGACTAGCGACTACAATGAGCAGTTCTTC.